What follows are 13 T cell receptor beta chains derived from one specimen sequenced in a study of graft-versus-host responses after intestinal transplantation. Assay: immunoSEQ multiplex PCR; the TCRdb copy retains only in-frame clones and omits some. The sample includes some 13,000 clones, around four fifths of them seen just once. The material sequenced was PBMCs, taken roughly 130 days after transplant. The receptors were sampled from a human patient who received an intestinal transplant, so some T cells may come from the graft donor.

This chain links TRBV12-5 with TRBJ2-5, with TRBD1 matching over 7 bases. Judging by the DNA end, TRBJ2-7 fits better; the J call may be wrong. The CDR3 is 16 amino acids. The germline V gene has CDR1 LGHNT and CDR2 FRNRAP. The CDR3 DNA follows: TGTGCTAGTGGTTCGACAGGGCAACTCATAACCTACGAGCAGTACTTC. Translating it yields CASGSTGQLITYEQYF.

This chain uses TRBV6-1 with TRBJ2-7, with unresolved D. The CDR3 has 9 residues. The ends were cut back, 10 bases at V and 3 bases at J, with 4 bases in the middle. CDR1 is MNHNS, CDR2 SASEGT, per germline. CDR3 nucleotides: TGTGCCACCGGCTACGAGCAGTACTTC. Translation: CATGYEQYF.

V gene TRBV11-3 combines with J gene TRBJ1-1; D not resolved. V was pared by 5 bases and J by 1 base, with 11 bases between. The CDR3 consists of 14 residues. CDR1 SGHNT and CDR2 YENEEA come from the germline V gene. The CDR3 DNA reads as TGTGCCAGCAGCCCCACCGATGGGAACACTGAAGCTTTCTTT. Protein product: CASSPTDGNTEAFF.

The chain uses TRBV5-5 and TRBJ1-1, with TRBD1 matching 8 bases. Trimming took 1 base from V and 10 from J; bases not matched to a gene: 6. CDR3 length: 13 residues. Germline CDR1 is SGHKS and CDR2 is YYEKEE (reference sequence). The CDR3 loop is CASSLSGGVGAFF. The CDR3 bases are TGTGCCAGCAGCTTGTCAGGGGGCGTGGGAGCTTTCTTT.

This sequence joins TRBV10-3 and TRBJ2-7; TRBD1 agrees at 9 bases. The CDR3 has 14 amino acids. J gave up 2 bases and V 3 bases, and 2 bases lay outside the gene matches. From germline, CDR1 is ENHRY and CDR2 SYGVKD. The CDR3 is CAISEGTGPYEQYF. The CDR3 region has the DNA TGTGCCATCAGTGAAGGGACAGGGCCCTACGAGCAGTACTTC.

The CDR3 nucleotides are TGTGCCAGCAGCAAAACCGGGACTACGTACGAGCAGTACTTC. Translating gives CASSKTGTTYEQYF. The V and J genes are TRBV9 and TRBJ2-7; 7 bases line up with TRBD2. The V and J ends lost 4 bases and 4 bases, in that order; junction bases with no gene match: 8. CDR3 size: 14 residues. From germline, CDR1 is SGDLS and CDR2 YYNGEE.

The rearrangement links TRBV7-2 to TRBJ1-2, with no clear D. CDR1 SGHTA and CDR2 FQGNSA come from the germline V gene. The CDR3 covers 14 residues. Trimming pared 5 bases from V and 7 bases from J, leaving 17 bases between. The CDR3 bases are TGTGCCAGCAGCCCCAATGGGGTACGGGCTGGCTACACCTTC. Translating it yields CASSPNGVRAGYTF.

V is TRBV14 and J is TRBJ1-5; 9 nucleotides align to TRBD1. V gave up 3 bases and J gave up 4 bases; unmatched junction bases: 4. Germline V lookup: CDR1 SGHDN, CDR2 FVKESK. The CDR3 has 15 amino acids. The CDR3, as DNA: TGTGCCAGCAGCCATTCCGGGACAGGGAATCAGCCCCAGCATTTT. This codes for CASSHSGTGNQPQHF.

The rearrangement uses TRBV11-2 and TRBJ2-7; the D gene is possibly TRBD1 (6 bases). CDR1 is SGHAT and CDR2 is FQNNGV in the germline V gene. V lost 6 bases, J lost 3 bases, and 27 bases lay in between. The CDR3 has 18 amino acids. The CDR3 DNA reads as TGTGCCAGCAGGCCGGTTCGGGGCGACAGGAGAAATCGCTACGAGCAGTACTTC. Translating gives CASRPVRGDRRNRYEQYF. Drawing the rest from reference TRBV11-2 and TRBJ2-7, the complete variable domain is EAGVAQSPRYKIIEKRQSVAFWCNPISGHATLYWYQQILGQGPKLLIQFQNNGVVDDSQLPKDRFSAERLKGVDSTLKIQPAKLEDSAVYLCASRPVRGDRRNRYEQYFGPGTRLTVT.

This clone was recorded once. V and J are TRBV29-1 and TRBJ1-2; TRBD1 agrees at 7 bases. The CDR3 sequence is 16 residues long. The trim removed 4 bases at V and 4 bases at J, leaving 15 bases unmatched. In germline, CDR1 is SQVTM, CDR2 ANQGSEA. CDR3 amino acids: CSVVTGAGASVYGYTF. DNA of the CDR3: TGCAGCGTTGTTACAGGGGCGGGAGCGTCTGTCTATGGCTACACCTTC.

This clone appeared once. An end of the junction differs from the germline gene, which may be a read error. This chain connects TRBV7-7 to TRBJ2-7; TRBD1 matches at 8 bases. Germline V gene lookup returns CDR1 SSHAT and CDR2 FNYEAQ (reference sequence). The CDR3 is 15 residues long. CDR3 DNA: TGTGCTAGCAGCCCCGGGACAGGTATTCCCTACGAGCAGTACTTC. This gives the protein CASSPGTGIPYEQYF.

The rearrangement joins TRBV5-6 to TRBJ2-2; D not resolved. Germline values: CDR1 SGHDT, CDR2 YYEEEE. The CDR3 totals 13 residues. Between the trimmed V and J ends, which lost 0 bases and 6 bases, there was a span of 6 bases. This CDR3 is CASSLGSPGELFF. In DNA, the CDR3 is TGTGCCAGCAGCTTGGGATCCCCCGGGGAGCTGTTTTTT.

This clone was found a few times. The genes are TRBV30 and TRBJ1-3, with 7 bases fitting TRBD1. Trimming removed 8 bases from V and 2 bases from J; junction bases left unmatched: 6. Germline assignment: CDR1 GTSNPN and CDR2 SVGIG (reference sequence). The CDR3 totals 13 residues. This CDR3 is CAPPTGTGNTIYF. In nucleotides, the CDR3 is TGTGCCCCCCCGACAGGGACTGGAAACACCATATATTTT. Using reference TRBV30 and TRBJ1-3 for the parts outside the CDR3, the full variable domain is SQTIHQWPATLVQPVGSPLSLECTVEGTSNPNLYWYRQAAGRGLQLLFYSVGIGQISSEVPQNLSASRPQDRQFILSSKKLLLSDSGFYLCAPPTGTGNTIYFGEGSWLTVV.